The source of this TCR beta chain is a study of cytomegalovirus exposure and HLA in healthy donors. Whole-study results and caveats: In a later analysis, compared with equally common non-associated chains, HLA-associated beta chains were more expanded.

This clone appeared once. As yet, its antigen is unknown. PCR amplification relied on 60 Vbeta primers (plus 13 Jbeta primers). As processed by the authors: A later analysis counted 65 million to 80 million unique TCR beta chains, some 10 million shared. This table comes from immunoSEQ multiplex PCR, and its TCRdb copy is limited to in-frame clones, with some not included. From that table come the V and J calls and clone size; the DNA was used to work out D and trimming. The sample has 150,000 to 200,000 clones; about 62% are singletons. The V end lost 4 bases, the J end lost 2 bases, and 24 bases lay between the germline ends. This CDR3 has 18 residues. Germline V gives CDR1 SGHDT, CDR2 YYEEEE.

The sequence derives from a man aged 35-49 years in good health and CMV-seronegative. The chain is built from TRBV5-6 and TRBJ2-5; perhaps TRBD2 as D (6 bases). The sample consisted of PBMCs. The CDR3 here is CASSPSRRGTTFQETQYF. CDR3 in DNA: TGTGCCAGCAGCCCCTCGAGGCGCGGGACGACTTTTCAAGAGACCCAGTACTTC.